This T cell receptor beta chain was sequenced during a study of T cell repertoires in cytomegalovirus infection. At the level of the study: CMV epitopes that were recently identified and HLA-C-restricted were used alongside well-studied HLA-B-restricted ones. Indications came from public TCR beta signatures; they pointed to CMV infection and to a matching HLA type. Whole-study findings and limits: Cumulative public TCR beta family frequency identified CMV carriers with the relevant HLA. In two of eight donors, the top clonotype was HLA-C-restricted CMV-specific.

The length of the CDR3 is 14 residues. V shed 6 bases and J shed 4 bases, with 16 bases lying between them. From germline, CDR1 is SGHRS and CDR2 YFSETQ. This clonotype was detected only a few times. Antigen unknown. MiXCR was run by TCRdb on the reads, yielding one entry per CDR3 protein. This sample carries 100,000 to 150,000 distinct CDR3 sequences, around 30% of them seen once, and the ten largest clones take about 54%. This TCR derives from a human donor in good health (CMV status not recorded). Some clones in this sample may be carry-over from other donors' samples. Sequences were derived from CD8+ T cells from cultured PBMCs, sampled from culture after CMV antigen stimulation. The rearrangement links TRBV5-1 to TRBJ1-2; the D gene is possibly TRBD1 (6 bases). CDR3 residues: CASTVEQGGYGYTF. CDR3 DNA sequence: TGCGCCAGCACCGTAGAACAGGGTGGCTATGGCTACACCTTC. The complete variable domain, with remaining parts taken from reference TRBV5-1 and TRBJ1-2, reads KAGVTQTPRYLIKTRGQQVTLSCSPISGHRSVSWYQQTPGQGLQFLFEYFSETQRNKGNFPGRFSGRQFSNSRSEMNVSTLELGDSALYLCASTVEQGGYGYTFGSGTRLTVV.